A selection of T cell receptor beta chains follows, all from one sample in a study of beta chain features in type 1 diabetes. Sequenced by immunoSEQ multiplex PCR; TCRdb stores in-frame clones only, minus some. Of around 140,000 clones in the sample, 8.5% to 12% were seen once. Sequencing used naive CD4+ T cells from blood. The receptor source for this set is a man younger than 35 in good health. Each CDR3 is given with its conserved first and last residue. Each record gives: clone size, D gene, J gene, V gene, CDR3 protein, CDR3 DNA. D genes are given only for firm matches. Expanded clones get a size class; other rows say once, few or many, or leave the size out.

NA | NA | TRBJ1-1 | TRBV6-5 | CASSYSRQLEAFF | TGTGCCAGCAGTTACTCGCGACAGCTTGAAGCTTTCTTT
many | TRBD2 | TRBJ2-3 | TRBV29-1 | CSASSGGGDTQYF | TGCAGCGCCAGTAGCGGGGGTGGAGATACGCAGTATTTT
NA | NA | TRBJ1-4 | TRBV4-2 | CASSPGGGEKLFF | TGTGCCAGCAGCCCCGGGGGAGGGGAAAAACTGTTTTTT
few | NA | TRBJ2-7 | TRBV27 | CATSGQGGNEQYF | TGTGCCACCAGTGGCCAGGGTGGTAACGAGCAGTACTTC
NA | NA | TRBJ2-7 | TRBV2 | CASSAGIGGQREQYF | TGTGCCAGCAGTGCCGGGATAGGGGGACAAAGGGAGCAGTACTTC
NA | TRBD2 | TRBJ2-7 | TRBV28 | CASSFWGGLSEQYF | TGTGCCAGCAGTTTTTGGGGAGGGCTGTCCGAGCAGTACTTC
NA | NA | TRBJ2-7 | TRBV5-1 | CASSLNQAYEQYF | TGCGCCAGCAGCTTAAACCAGGCCTACGAGCAGTACTTC
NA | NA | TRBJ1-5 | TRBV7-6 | CASSFGGDNQPQHF | TGTGCCAGCAGCTTTGGAGGGGACAATCAGCCCCAGCATTTT
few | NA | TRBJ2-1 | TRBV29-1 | CSVDPYVPDEQFF | TGCAGCGTTGACCCCTACGTACCCGATGAGCAGTTCTTC
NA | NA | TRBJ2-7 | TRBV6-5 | CASSYSVHPLAYEQYF | TGTGCCAGCAGTTACTCGGTGCACCCGTTAGCCTACGAGCAGTACTTC
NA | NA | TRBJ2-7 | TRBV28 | CATTTTPYEQYF | TGTGCCACCACAACGACACCCTACGAGCAGTACTTC
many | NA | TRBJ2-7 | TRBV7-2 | CASSLEGGMAYEQYF | TGTGCCAGCAGCTTAGAGGGGGGGATGGCCTACGAGCAGTACTTC
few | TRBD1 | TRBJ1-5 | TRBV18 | CASSPTGGNQPQHF | TGTGCCAGCTCACCGACAGGGGGCAATCAGCCCCAGCATTTT
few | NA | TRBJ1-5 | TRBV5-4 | CASSLKYSAGGNQPQHF | TGTGCCAGCAGCCTAAAATATTCGGCAGGGGGCAATCAGCCCCAGCATTTT
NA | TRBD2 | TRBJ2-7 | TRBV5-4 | CASSLGGGGEYEQYF | TGTGCCAGCAGCTTGGGCGGCGGGGGGGAGTACGAGCAGTACTTC
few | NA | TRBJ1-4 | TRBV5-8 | CASSFGRDNEKLFF | TGTGCCAGCAGCTTTGGCAGGGATAATGAAAAACTGTTTTTT
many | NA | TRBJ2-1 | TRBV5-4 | CASSLTGSSYNEQFF | TGTGCCAGCAGCTTGACAGGGTCCTCCTACAATGAGCAGTTCTTC
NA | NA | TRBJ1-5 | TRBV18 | CASSPGGVQPQHF | TGTGCCAGCTCACCAGGCGGGGTCCAGCCCCAGCATTTT
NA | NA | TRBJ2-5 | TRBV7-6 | CASSLGAQETQYF | TGTGCCAGCAGCTTAGGGGCCCAAGAGACCCAGTACTTC
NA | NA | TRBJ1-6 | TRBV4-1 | CASSQEPSLTPLHF | TGCGCCAGCAGCCAAGAGCCCTCTCTAACACCCCTCCACTTT
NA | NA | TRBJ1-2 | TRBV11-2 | CASSFGRVYPYGYTF | TGTGCCAGCAGCTTCGGTAGAGTTTATCCCTATGGCTACACCTTC
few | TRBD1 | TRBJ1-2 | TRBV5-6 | CASSSGQGVTGYTF | TGTGCCAGCAGCTCCGGACAGGGAGTAACAGGCTACACCTTC
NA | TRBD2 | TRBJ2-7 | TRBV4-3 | CASSRVSGGFYEQYF | TGCGCCAGCAGCCGCGTTAGCGGGGGGTTTTACGAGCAGTACTTC
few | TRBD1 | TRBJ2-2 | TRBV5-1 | CASSQGTGLTGELFF | TGCGCCAGCAGCCAAGGGACAGGCCTCACCGGGGAGCTGTTTTTT
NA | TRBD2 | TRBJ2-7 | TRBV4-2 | CASSGRGTSGAYEQYF | TGTGCCAGCAGCGGGCGCGGGACTAGCGGGGCCTACGAGCAGTACTTC
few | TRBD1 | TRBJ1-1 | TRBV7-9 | CASRAQGGMNTEAFF | TGTGCCAGCAGGGCCCAGGGGGGAATGAACACTGAAGCTTTCTTT
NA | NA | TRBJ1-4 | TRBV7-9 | CASSFQGRDEKLFF | TGTGCCAGCAGCTTCCAGGGGAGGGATGAAAAACTGTTTTTT
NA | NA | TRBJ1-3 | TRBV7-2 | CASSLDQNTIYF | TGTGCCAGCAGCTTAGATCAGAACACCATATATTTT